Following are 29 T cell receptor beta chains from one sample sequenced in a study of identical twins. TCRdb used MiXCR to reprocess the 5' RACE reads, holding one entry per CDR3 protein. The sample contains around 1.7 million distinct CDR3 sequences, 25% to 35% of which appear only once. Material for sequencing was cord blood. Every receptor here comes from a newborn girl in good health.

The CDR3 DNA reads as TGTGCCAGCAGCGTAGACGTGAGGCGACCCTACAATGAGCAGTTCTTC. Translation: CASSVDVRRPYNEQFF. This chain links TRBV9 with TRBJ2-1; no definite D call. Germline CDR1 is SGDLS and CDR2 is YYNGEE. V lost 0 bases and J 2 bases, leaving 12 bases between the germline ends. CDR3 length: 16 amino acids.

Written as DNA, the CDR3 is TGTGCCAGCAGCCCTGGACTAGTAGGGTCCACAGATACGCAGTATTTT. It specifies CASSPGLVGSTDTQYF. The chain links TRBV3-1 to TRBJ2-3; TRBD2 agrees at 7 bases. The length of the CDR3 is 16 residues. CDR1 and CDR2 from the germline V gene are LGHDT and YNNKEL (reference sequence). Trimming cost V 4 bases and J 2 bases; bases outside gene matches: 9.

The V and J genes are TRBV27 and TRBJ2-3, with 7 positions matching TRBD1. This CDR3 is built from 15 residues. Trimming took 6 bases from V and 3 from J; bases not matched to a gene: 9. The V gene's germline CDR1 is MNHEY and CDR2 SMNVEV (reference sequence). The DNA for the CDR3 is TGTGCCAGCAGAACCCCTAGGGGGCGAACAGATACGCAGTATTTT. It translates to CASRTPRGRTDTQYF.

The chain is built from TRBV28 and TRBJ1-6; D not certain. V was shortened by 7 bases and J by 3 bases, with 1 base between the two germline ends. Per the germline V gene, CDR1 is MDHEN and CDR2 is SYDVKM. This CDR3 contains 11 residues. CDR3 residues: CASNYNSPLHF. In nucleotides, the CDR3 is TGTGCCAGCAACTATAATTCACCCCTCCACTTT.

The chain is built from TRBV5-1 and TRBJ2-1; 8 bases are a match to TRBD2. V was clipped by 4 bases and J by 4 bases; unmatched bases: 19. In germline, CDR1 is SGHRS, CDR2 YFSETQ. The CDR3 has 19 residues. CDR3 sequence reads: CASSPKDRLAGSDYNEQFF. CDR3 DNA: TGCGCCAGCAGCCCCAAGGATCGATTAGCGGGAAGCGATTACAATGAGCAGTTCTTC.

This clonotype showed up many times. The genes are TRBV6-5 and TRBJ2-1; 9 nucleotides match TRBD2. The CDR3 has 13 amino acids. Germline loops: CDR1 MNHEY, CDR2 SVGAGI. V gave up 8 bases and J gave up 6 bases; unmatched junction bases: 5. The CDR3 region is CASGVAGVNEQFF. The CDR3 DNA is TGTGCCAGCGGGGTAGCGGGAGTCAATGAGCAGTTCTTC.

The V call is TRBV12-3 or TRBV12-4, the J call TRBJ2-1; 12 positions match TRBD2. Matching the DNA end better, TRBJ2-7 makes the J call doubtful. The CDR3 contains 17 residues. CDR3 in amino acids: CASSPYRLAGGYNEQYF. CDR3 DNA sequence: TGTGCCAGCAGTCCGTATCGTCTAGCGGGGGGGTACAATGAGCAGTACTTC.

The V gene is TRBV10-3, the J gene TRBJ2-7, with a weak D call TRBD2 (5 bases). The CDR3 runs 13 residues. The germline gives CDR1 ENHRY, CDR2 SYGVKD. The germline V and J ends were trimmed by 7 bases and 3 bases, with 13 bases remaining between them. As DNA, the CDR3 is TGTGCCATCAAAGCCTCCGGGGTCTACGAGCAGTACTTC. Residues: CAIKASGVYEQYF.

This clonotype has only a few counts. V and J are TRBV20-1 and TRBJ2-3; a weak D match, TRBD2 (6 bases). The CDR3 has 14 residues. Trimming removed 2 bases at V and 1 base at J, with 10 bases between. Germline V gene sequence: CDR1 DFQATT, CDR2 SNEGSKA (reference sequence). CDR3 protein: CSARRERGTDTQYF. CDR3 sequence (DNA): TGCAGTGCTAGACGGGAGAGGGGCACAGATACGCAGTATTTT.

The V call is TRBV10-3, the J call TRBJ1-5; D remains unclear. Trimming shortened V by 3 bases and J by 1 base, and 13 bases separated the two germline ends. From germline, CDR1 is ENHRY and CDR2 SYGVKD. This CDR3 spans 16 amino acids. CDR3 region: CAISEREYGSNQPQHF. CDR3 in DNA: TGTGCCATCAGTGAACGTGAGTACGGAAGCAATCAGCCCCAGCATTTT.

With regard to this clonotype: Just one base apart from a much larger clone, this may be a read error. This sequence joins TRBV10-3 and TRBJ2-5, with D unclear. The germline CDR1 and CDR2 sequences are ENHRY and SYGVKD. The V end lost 4 bases, the J end lost 11 bases, and 17 bases lay between the germline ends. The CDR3 contains 13 residues. In DNA, the CDR3 is TGTGCCATCAGTGTGGCCGGAGACAATGAGCAGTACTTC. This sequence encodes CAISVAGDNEQYF.

This chain links TRBV12-3 or TRBV12-4 with TRBJ2-1; 7 positions agree with TRBD2. CDR3 length: 17 amino acids. After removal of 5 bases from V and 9 bases from J, the junction contained 19 bases not matched to a gene. CDR3 amino acids: CASSPRLAGASDSEQFF. Written as DNA, the CDR3 is TGTGCCAGCAGTCCCAGGTTGGCGGGAGCTTCCGACAGTGAGCAGTTCTTC.

V gene TRBV18 combines with J gene TRBJ2-5; 9 bases match TRBD2. J was trimmed by 3 bases and V by 2 bases; bases with no gene match: 10. The germline V gene encodes CDR1 KGHSH and CDR2 LQKENI. The CDR3 is 17 amino acids. CDR3: CASSPRLTSGTEETQYF. In nucleotides, the CDR3 is TGTGCCAGCTCACCAAGGCTGACTAGCGGAACCGAAGAGACCCAGTACTTC.

This clonotype was counted only a few times. This chain joins TRBV10-3 and TRBJ1-1, with D unresolved. The CDR3 has 13 amino acids. Germline lookup yields CDR1 ENHRY and CDR2 SYGVKD. V lost 4 bases and J lost 4, with 10 bases in between. This CDR3 is CAISGVQFTEAFF. DNA for the CDR3: TGTGCCATCAGTGGCGTTCAGTTCACTGAAGCTTTCTTT.

This clonotype was counted ten times or more. This sequence joins TRBV29-1 and TRBJ2-5, with TRBD2 as a possible D gene (5 bases). The germline V gene encodes CDR1 SQVTM and CDR2 ANQGSEA. This CDR3 contains 15 residues. V dropped 4 bases and J dropped 5 bases, with 20 bases sitting between them. DNA of the CDR3: TGCAGCGTTGCACCCTTTTCGGGGTTAGAGGAGACCCAGTACTTC. It encodes CSVAPFSGLEETQYF.

The genes are TRBV16 and TRBJ2-3; possible D gene TRBD1, 6 bases. CDR3 length: 15 amino acids. Germline V gives CDR1 KGHSY, CDR2 FQNENV. The V end lost 1 base, the J end lost 2 bases, and 10 bases lay between the germline ends. Here the CDR3 DNA reads TGTGCCAGCAGCCAATGGGGGACAAACACAGATACGCAGTATTTT. Translation gives CASSQWGTNTDTQYF.

This clonotype turned up a few times. The rearrangement links TRBV20-1 to TRBJ2-3, with D tentatively TRBD2 (5 bases). CDR3 length: 15 residues. The V gene's germline CDR1 is DFQATT and CDR2 SNEGSKA (reference sequence). V gave up 5 bases and J gave up 0 bases, with 15 bases separating them. As DNA, the CDR3 is TGCAGTGCTGACTCCAAGCGGTCTAGCACAGATACGCAGTATTTT. Translation: CSADSKRSSTDTQYF.

The V and J genes are TRBV4-1 and TRBJ2-7; D perhaps matches TRBD1 (5 bases). V lost 4 bases and J 2 bases, leaving 9 bases between the germline ends. This CDR3 is 13 amino acids long. From germline, CDR1 is MGHRA and CDR2 YSYEKL. The CDR3 DNA reads as TGCGCCAGCAGCCCGACAGAGGCCTACGAGCAGTACTTC. Encoded protein: CASSPTEAYEQYF.

This clonotype has only a few counts. V and J are TRBV11-2 and TRBJ1-2, with D uncertain. The V gene's germline CDR1 is SGHAT and CDR2 FQNNGV. The CDR3 is 15 residues long. V lost 11 bases, J lost 6 bases, and 25 bases lay in between. CDR3 residues: CAGIGRVVPFDGYTF. The CDR3 DNA follows: TGTGCCGGCATTGGTCGAGTTGTCCCCTTCGATGGCTACACCTTC.

This chain uses TRBV21-1 with TRBJ1-1; TRBD1 was called by the table and not checked on the DNA. TRBV21-1 is labeled a pseudogene. The CDR3 sequence is 15 residues long. CDR3 sequence: CASSKGEGARTEAFF. The CDR3 DNA is TGTGCCAGCAGCAAAGGTGAGGGCGCAAGAACTGAAGCTTTCTTT.

This clonotype showed up just a few times. A junction end diverges from the germline sequence, so it may reflect a read error. The gene calls are TRBV7-6 and TRBJ2-5, with a tentative D call TRBD1 (5 bases). Germline CDR1 SGHVS, CDR2 FNYEAQ. This CDR3 is built from 14 residues. The CDR3 region has the DNA TGTGCCAGCAGTCCCCCGACAGACCAAGAGGCCCAGTACTTC. Translation: CASSPPTDQEAQYF.

The chain joins TRBV11-2 to TRBJ2-7; no definite D call. The CDR3 has 14 amino acids. Germline V gives CDR1 SGHAT, CDR2 FQNNGV. Between the trimmed V and J ends, which lost 0 bases and 2 bases, there was a span of 8 bases. CDR3 nucleotides: TGTGCCAGCAGCTTAGATCGACAAACCTACGAGCAGTACTTC. Encoded protein: CASSLDRQTYEQYF.

CDR3 loop: CASSLRRNLSYEQYF. In nucleotides, the CDR3 is TGTGCCAGCAGTTTAAGGAGGAATCTTTCCTACGAGCAGTACTTC. The rearrangement links TRBV28 to TRBJ2-5, with D possibly being TRBD2 (5 bases). The J call may be wrong; the DNA end is better matched by TRBJ2-7. Germline V gene data show CDR1 as MDHEN and CDR2 as SYDVKM. The CDR3 extends over 15 amino acids.

V is TRBV13 and J is TRBJ2-1; D uncertain. Germline V gene data show CDR1 as PRHDT and CDR2 as FYEKMQ (reference sequence). V was trimmed by 5 bases and J by 13 bases, leaving 12 bases between them. The length of the CDR3 is 11 residues. DNA for the CDR3: TGTGCCAGCAGCGTTACAGAGACCCAGTTCTTC. Amino acids: CASSVTETQFF.

In this sample, this clonotype turned up a few times. The chain links TRBV5-1 to TRBJ2-1, with no clear D. The germline gives CDR1 SGHRS, CDR2 YFSETQ. This CDR3 is 15 amino acids long. Trimming shortened V by 2 bases and J by 4 bases, and 13 bases separated the two germline ends. CDR3 protein: CASSFSATRYNEQFF. The DNA for the CDR3 is TGCGCCAGCAGCTTCAGCGCAACCAGATACAATGAGCAGTTCTTC.

As regards this clonotype: A read error may explain this, as a much larger clone is one base away. This chain connects TRBV25-1 to TRBJ2-5; TRBD2 is a possible D gene (7 bases). V lost 1 base, J lost 4 bases, and 19 bases lay in between. CDR3 length: 17 residues. Germline-derived CDR1 and CDR2 are MGHDK and SYGVNS. This CDR3 reads CASSEWGAGQNRETQYF. The CDR3 nucleotides are TGTGCCAGCAGTGAATGGGGAGCGGGACAAAACCGAGAGACCCAGTACTTC.

The chain is built from TRBV6-5 and TRBJ2-3; D might be TRBD1 (6 bases). CDR1 is MNHEY and CDR2 is SVGAGI in the germline V gene. The length of the CDR3 is 16 residues. The V gene lost 0 bases and the J gene lost 4 bases, with 14 bases spanning the gap. The DNA for the CDR3 is TGTGCCAGCAGTTACTCGGGCAGGGGATCTTCAGATACGCAGTATTTT. This encodes CASSYSGRGSSDTQYF.

This clonotype has a single count. The V call is TRBV10-3, the J call TRBJ1-1; D gene unclear. CDR3 length equals 13 residues. Trimming stripped 0 bases from V and 11 bases from J, with 13 bases between. Germline V lookup: CDR1 ENHRY, CDR2 SYGVKD. CDR3 residues: CAISESKREPAFF. As DNA, the CDR3 is TGTGCCATCAGTGAGTCGAAGAGGGAGCCGGCTTTCTTT.

The chain combines TRBV6-1 with TRBJ1-1; 8 nucleotides line up with TRBD1. The CDR3 is 14 amino acids. CDR1 and CDR2 from the germline V gene are MNHNS and SASEGT. V lost 7 bases and J lost 4; bases outside the gene matches: 8. The CDR3 DNA sequence: TGTGCCAGCACGCTTGACAGGGGATCCACTGAAGCTTTCTTT. Its translation: CASTLDRGSTEAFF.